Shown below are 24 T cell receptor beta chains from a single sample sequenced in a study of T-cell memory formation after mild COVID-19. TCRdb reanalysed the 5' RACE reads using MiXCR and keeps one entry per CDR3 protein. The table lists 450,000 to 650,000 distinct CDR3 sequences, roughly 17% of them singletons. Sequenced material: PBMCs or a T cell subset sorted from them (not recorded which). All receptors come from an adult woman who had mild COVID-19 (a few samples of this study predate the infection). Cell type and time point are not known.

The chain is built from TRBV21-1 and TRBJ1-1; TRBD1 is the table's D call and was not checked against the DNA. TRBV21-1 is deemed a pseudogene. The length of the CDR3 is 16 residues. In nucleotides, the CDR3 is TGTGCCAGCAGGGAGGAAGACAGGGCGATGAACACTGAAGCTTTCTTT. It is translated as CASREEDRAMNTEAFF.

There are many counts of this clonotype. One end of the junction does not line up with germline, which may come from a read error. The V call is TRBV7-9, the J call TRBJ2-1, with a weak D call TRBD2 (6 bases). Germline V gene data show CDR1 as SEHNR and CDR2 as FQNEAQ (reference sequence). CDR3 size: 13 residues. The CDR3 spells CASSPPGGNEQFF. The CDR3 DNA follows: TGCGCCAGCAGCCCCCCAGGAGGGAATGAGCAGTTCTTC.

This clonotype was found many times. This CDR3 is CASSWGTSTDTQYF. Written as DNA, the CDR3 is TGTGCCAGCAGCTGGGGCACAAGCACAGATACGCAGTATTTT. The chain carries TRBV5-5 and TRBJ2-3; the D gene is possibly TRBD1 (5 bases). Between the trimmed V and J ends, which lost 3 bases and 0 bases, there was a span of 8 bases. This CDR3 has 14 residues. The germline V gene has CDR1 SGHKS and CDR2 YYEKEE (reference sequence).

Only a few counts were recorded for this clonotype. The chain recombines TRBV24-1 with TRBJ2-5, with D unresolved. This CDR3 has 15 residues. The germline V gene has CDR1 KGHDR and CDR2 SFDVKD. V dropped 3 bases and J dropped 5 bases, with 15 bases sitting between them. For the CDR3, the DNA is TGTGCCACCAGTGATGGATCCTGGTCGCGGGAGACCCAGTACTTC. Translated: CATSDGSWSRETQYF.

The CDR3 DNA is TGCAGCGTCGAGGACAGAAAGTCACCCGGGGAGCTGTTTTTT. Residues: CSVEDRKSPGELFF. This sequence joins TRBV29-1 and TRBJ2-2, with D perhaps TRBD1 (6 bases). Germline CDR1 reads SQVTM; CDR2 reads ANQGSEA. V shed 6 bases and J shed 6 bases, with 17 bases lying between them. CDR3 length: 14 residues.

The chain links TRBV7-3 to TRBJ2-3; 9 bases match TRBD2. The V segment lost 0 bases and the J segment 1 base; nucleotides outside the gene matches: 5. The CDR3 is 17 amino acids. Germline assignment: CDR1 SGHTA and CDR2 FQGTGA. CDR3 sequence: CASSLTFVAGGTDTQYF. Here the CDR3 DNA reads TGTGCCAGCAGCTTAACGTTTGTAGCGGGGGGCACAGATACGCAGTATTTT. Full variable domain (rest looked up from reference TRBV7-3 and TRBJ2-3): GAGVSQTPSNKVTEKGKYVELRCDPISGHTALYWYRQSLGQGPEFLIYFQGTGAADDSGLPNDRFFAVRPEGSVSTLKIQRTERGDSAVYLCASSLTFVAGGTDTQYFGPGTRLTVL.

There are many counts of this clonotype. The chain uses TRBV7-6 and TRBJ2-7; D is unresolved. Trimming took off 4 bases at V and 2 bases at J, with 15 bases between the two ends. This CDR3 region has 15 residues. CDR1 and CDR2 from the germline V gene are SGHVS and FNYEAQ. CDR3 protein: CASSSISSGPYEQYF. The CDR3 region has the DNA TGTGCCAGCAGCTCGATATCATCGGGTCCCTACGAGCAGTACTTC. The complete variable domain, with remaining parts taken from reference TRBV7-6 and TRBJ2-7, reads GAGVSQSPRYKVTKRGQDVALRCDPISGHVSLYWYRQALGQGPEFLTYFNYEAQQDKSGLPNDRFSAERPEGSISTLTIQRTEQRDSAMYRCASSSISSGPYEQYFGPGTRLTVT.

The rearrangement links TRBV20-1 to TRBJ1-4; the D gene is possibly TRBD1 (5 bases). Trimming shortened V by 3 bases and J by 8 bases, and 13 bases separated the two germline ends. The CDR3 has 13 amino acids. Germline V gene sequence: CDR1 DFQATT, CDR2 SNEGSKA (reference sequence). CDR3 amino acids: CSARRPGDEKLFF. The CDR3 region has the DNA TGCAGTGCTAGGAGACCGGGGGACGAAAAACTGTTTTTT.

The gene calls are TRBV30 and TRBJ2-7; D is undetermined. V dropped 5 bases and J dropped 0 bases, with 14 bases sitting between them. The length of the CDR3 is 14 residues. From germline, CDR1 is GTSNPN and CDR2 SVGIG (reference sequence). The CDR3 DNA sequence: TGTGCCTGGGATCGTACGCCGAGCTCCTACGAGCAGTACTTC. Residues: CAWDRTPSSYEQYF.

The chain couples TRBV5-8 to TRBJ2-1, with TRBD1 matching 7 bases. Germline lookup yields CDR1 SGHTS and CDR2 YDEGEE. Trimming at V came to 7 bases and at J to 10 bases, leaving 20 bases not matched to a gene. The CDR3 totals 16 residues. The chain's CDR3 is CASLLPGQARRGEQFF. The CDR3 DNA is TGTGCCAGCTTGTTACCCGGACAGGCAAGGAGAGGGGAGCAGTTCTTC.

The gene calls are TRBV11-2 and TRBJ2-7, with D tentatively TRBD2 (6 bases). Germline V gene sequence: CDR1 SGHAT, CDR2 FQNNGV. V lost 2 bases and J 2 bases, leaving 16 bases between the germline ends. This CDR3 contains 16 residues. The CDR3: CASSLRASVWAYEQYF. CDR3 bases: TGTGCCAGCAGCTTACGAGCTAGCGTGTGGGCCTACGAGCAGTACTTC.

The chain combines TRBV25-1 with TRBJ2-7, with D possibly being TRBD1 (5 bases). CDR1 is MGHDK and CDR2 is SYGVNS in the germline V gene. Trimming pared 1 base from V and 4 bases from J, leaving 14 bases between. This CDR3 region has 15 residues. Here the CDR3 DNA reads TGTGCCAGCAGTGAATCGGCAGGGCCCCCATACGAGCAGTACTTC. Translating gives CASSESAGPPYEQYF.

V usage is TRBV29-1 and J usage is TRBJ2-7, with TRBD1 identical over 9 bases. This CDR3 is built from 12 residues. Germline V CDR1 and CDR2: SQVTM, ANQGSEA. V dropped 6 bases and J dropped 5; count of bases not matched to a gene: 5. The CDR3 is CSVRDRADEQYF. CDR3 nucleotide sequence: TGCAGCGTCCGGGACAGGGCCGACGAGCAGTACTTC.

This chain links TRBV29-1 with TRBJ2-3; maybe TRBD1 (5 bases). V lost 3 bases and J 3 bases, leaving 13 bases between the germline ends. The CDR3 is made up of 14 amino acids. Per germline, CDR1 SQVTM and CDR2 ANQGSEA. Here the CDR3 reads CSVEGRGLTDTQYF. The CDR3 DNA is TGCAGCGTTGAGGGTAGGGGATTAACAGATACGCAGTATTTT.

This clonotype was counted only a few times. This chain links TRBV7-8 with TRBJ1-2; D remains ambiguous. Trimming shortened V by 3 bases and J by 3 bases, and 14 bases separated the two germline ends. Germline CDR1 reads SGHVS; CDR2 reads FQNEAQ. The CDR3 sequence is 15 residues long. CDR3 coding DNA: TGTGCCAGCAGCTTCCTACTCGGTCGGGACTATGGCTACACCTTC. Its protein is CASSFLLGRDYGYTF.

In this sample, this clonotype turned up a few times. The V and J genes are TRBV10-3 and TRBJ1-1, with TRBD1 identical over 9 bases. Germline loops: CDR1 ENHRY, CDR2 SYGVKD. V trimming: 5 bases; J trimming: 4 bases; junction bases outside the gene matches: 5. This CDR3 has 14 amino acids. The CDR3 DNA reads TGTGCCATCAGTTCGGACAGGGGTACCACTGAAGCTTTCTTT. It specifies CAISSDRGTTEAFF.

CDR3 coding DNA: TGTGCCAGCAGTCGGGACAGGCTCTATGGCTACACCTTC. Protein sequence: CASSRDRLYGYTF. V and J are TRBV6-5 and TRBJ1-2; 8 bases align to TRBD1. The CDR3 contains 13 residues. Unmatched junction bases numbered 3, after V lost 5 bases and J lost 4 bases. Germline CDR1 MNHEY, CDR2 SVGAGI.

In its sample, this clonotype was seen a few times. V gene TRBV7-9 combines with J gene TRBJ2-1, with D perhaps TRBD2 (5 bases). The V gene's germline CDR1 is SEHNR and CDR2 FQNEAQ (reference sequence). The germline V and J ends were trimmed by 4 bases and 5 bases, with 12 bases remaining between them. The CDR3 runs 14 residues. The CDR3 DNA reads TGTGCCAGCAGCTCCCTAGTCGGGGACAATGAGCAGTTCTTC. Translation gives CASSSLVGDNEQFF.

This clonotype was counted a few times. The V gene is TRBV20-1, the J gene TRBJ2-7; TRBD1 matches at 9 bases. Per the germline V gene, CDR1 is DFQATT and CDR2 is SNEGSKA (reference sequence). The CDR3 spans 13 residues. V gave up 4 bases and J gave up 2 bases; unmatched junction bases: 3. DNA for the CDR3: TGCAGTGCTACCCGACAGGGGGCCTACGAGCAGTACTTC. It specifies CSATRQGAYEQYF.

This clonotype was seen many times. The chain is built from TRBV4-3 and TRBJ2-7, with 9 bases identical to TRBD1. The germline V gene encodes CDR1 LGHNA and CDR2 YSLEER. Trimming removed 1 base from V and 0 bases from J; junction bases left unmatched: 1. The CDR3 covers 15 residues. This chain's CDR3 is CASSQATGGSYEQYF. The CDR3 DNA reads TGCGCCAGCAGCCAAGCGACAGGGGGCTCCTACGAGCAGTACTTC.

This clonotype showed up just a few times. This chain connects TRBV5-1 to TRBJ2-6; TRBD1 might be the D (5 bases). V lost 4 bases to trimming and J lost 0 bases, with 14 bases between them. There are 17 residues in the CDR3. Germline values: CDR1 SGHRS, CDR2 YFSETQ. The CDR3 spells CASSQGHSSSGANVLTF. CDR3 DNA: TGCGCCAGCAGCCAGGGCCATTCGAGCTCTGGGGCCAACGTCCTGACTTTC. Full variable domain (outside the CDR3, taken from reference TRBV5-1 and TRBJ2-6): KAGVTQTPRYLIKTRGQQVTLSCSPISGHRSVSWYQQTPGQGLQFLFEYFSETQRNKGNFPGRFSGRQFSNSRSEMNVSTLELGDSALYLCASSQGHSSSGANVLTFGAGSRLTVL.

CDR3 nucleotides: TGCAGTGCTAGTTCTCTAGCGGGGACAGATACGCAGTATTTT. Translation: CSASSLAGTDTQYF. V and J are TRBV20-1 and TRBJ2-3, with TRBD2 matching 9 bases. V lost 3 bases, J lost 3 bases, and 4 bases stayed unmatched. CDR3 length: 14 amino acids. Germline CDR1 DFQATT, CDR2 SNEGSKA (reference sequence).

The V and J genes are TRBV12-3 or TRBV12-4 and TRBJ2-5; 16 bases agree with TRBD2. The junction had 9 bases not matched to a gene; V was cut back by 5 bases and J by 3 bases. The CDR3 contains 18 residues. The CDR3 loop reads CASSEGTSGGAREETQYF. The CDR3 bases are TGTGCCAGCAGTGAGGGGACTAGCGGGGGGGCCCGAGAAGAGACCCAGTACTTC.

This CDR3 is CASSAQAGRSYNEQFF. CDR3 coding DNA: TGTGCCAGCAGTGCCCAGGCGGGAAGATCCTACAATGAGCAGTTCTTC. The chain is built from TRBV6-1 and TRBJ2-1, with D possibly matching TRBD2 (6 bases). The CDR3 length is 16 residues. Germline CDR1 MNHNS, CDR2 SASEGT. V shed 4 bases and J shed 1 base, with 14 bases lying between them.